The entry that follows covers one T cell receptor (beta chain) sequence. Antigen: not known. This sample was included in a study of CXCR3-negative and CXCR3-positive naive CD8 T cells. Study results and limitations: TRB CDR3 hydrophobicity was greater in CXCR3-positive naive cells than in CXCR3-negative naive cells. Naive cells that were CXCR3-negative or CXCR3-positive used TRBV-TRBJ genes alike, while memory cells diverged. Each naive subset displayed comparably high diversity, whereas memory CD8+ cells displayed much lower diversity. Naive subsets did not differ in surface CD5, and the authors estimated TCR strength using properties of the TRB CDR3.

UMI labels and 5' RACE were used to prepare the TRB cDNA libraries. For each CDR3 protein, TCRdb gives one entry from its re-call of the 5' RACE reads, without DNA. The sample includes about 98,000 distinct CDR3 sequences. The CDR3 runs 14 residues. Germline-derived CDR1 and CDR2 are SGHTA and FQGNSA. Naive CD8+ T cells were CD45RO-CCR7+CD27+CD95-. This sequence joins TRBV7-2 and TRBJ1-5. Sequencing used naive CXCR3+ CD8+ T cells from blood. Described subset: CD45RO-CCR7+CD27+CD95- naive CD8+ T cells expressing CXCR3 (TNR3+). The receptor's source is a human donor in good health. Some clones in this sample may be carry-over from other donors' samples. The CDR3: CASSFLASNQPQHF.